A single sample is the source of the 25 T cell receptor beta chains below, sequenced in a study of radiotherapy plus CTLA-4 blockade in lung cancer. TCRdb keeps only in-frame clones here, not all; method: immunoSEQ multiplex PCR. The sample lists approximately 90,000 clones, roughly 80% occurring once. The sequenced sample was peripheral blood, obtained from a patient treated with radiotherapy plus ipilimumab. The receptors were gathered from a human donor with non-small cell lung cancer who had stable disease on radiotherapy plus ipilimumab.

This rearrangement joins TRBV5-4 to TRBJ2-2; D remains ambiguous. The V end lost 0 bases, the J end lost 7 bases, and 10 bases lay between the germline ends. Germline assignment: CDR1 SGHNT and CDR2 YYREEE (reference sequence). The CDR3 contains 14 residues. The CDR3 nucleotides read TGTGCCAGCAGCTTGGGGGGAAGTGGCGGGGAGCTGTTTTTT. It yields the protein CASSLGGSGGELFF.

This clone was counted between two and nine times. The chain couples TRBV28 to TRBJ1-6; possible D gene TRBD1, 5 bases. Germline V lookup: CDR1 MDHEN, CDR2 SYDVKM. This CDR3 contains 13 residues. V gave up 9 bases and J gave up 6 bases, with 12 bases separating them. DNA for the CDR3: TGTGCCAGGACCCGGGACCTTAATTCACCCCTCCACTTT. It translates to CARTRDLNSPLHF.

This CDR3 reads CASSPFGTGSNYGYTF. The DNA for the CDR3 is TGTGCCAGCTCACCATTCGGAACAGGGAGTAACTATGGCTACACCTTC. The chain uses TRBV18 and TRBJ1-2, with D perhaps TRBD1 (6 bases). The V gene lost 2 bases and the J gene lost 1 base, with 14 bases spanning the gap. From germline, CDR1 is KGHSH and CDR2 LQKENI. The length of the CDR3 is 16 residues.

V usage is TRBV2 and J usage is TRBJ1-5; perhaps TRBD1 as D (6 bases). CDR1 and CDR2 from the germline V gene are SNHLY and FYNNEI. The V end was cut by 2 bases, the J end by 4 bases, with 15 bases between. This CDR3 has 16 amino acids. The CDR3 sequence is CASSERGGLGNQPQHF. The CDR3, as DNA: TGTGCCAGCAGTGAACGTGGGGGGCTCGGTAATCAGCCCCAGCATTTT.

This chain links TRBV6-6 with TRBJ2-7; perhaps D is TRBD1 or TRBD2 (5 bases each). V lost 0 bases, J lost 6 bases, and 15 bases lay in between. CDR1 and CDR2 from the germline V gene are MNHNY and SVGAGI (reference sequence). The length of the CDR3 is 15 residues. This chain's CDR3 is CASSYSVGVGVEQYF. The CDR3 DNA is TGTGCCAGCAGTTACTCAGTAGGAGTGGGGGTCGAGCAGTACTTC.

The chain uses TRBV6-1 and TRBJ1-6; D is unclear. V was trimmed by 6 bases and J by 7 bases, leaving 16 bases between them. The CDR3 consists of 15 residues. Per germline, CDR1 MNHNS and CDR2 SASEGT. The CDR3 sequence is CASRSRLGNNSPLHF. The CDR3, as DNA: TGTGCCAGCAGGTCCCGATTAGGAAACAATTCACCCCTCCACTTT.

This rearrangement joins TRBV5-1 to TRBJ2-3; no clear D. Trimming cost V 2 bases and J 0 bases, with 7 bases left between them. This CDR3 region has 14 residues. CDR1 and CDR2 from the germline V gene are SGHRS and YFSETQ. The CDR3: CASSFGISTDTQYF. In DNA form, the CDR3 reads TGCGCCAGCAGCTTTGGCATTAGCACAGATACGCAGTATTTT.

This clone appeared a few times. This chain links TRBV2 with TRBJ1-1; D gene ambiguous. V lost 10 bases and J lost 0, with 12 bases in between. Germline CDR1 and CDR2: SNHLY and FYNNEI. The CDR3 loop spans 13 amino acids. The CDR3 is CANRDGMNTEAFF. The CDR3 coding sequence is TGTGCCAACCGAGACGGTATGAACACTGAAGCTTTCTTT.

CDR3 protein: CASSLVPVGLNEQFF. In DNA form, the CDR3 reads TGTGCCAGCAGCTTAGTTCCAGTCGGGCTCAATGAGCAGTTCTTC. The chain couples TRBV5-4 to TRBJ2-1, with D uncertain. Germline V gene sequence: CDR1 SGHNT, CDR2 YYREEE (reference sequence). V was cut by 2 bases and J by 6 bases, with 15 bases left in between. This CDR3 has 15 amino acids.

The chain couples TRBV7-2 to TRBJ2-5; TRBD2 agrees at 7 bases. The J call may be wrong; the DNA end is better matched by TRBJ2-7. Germline lookup yields CDR1 SGHTA and CDR2 FQGNSA. The CDR3 covers 15 residues. Written as DNA, the CDR3 is TGTGCCAGCAGCTCCGGAGCGGGGCCAACCTACGAGCAGTACTTC. This translates into CASSSGAGPTYEQYF.

The genes are TRBV7-3 and TRBJ2-3, with 7 bases aligning to TRBD1. With V trimmed by 2 bases and J by 2 bases, 4 bases remained unmatched. The CDR3 contains 15 residues. The germline V gene encodes CDR1 SGHTA and CDR2 FQGTGA. The CDR3 DNA follows: TGTGCCAGCAGCTTAGACAGGGCTCACACAGATACGCAGTATTTT. As protein: CASSLDRAHTDTQYF.

This chain joins TRBV19 and TRBJ2-2, with D maybe TRBD2 (5 bases). The germline V and J ends were trimmed by 8 bases and 5 bases, with 15 bases remaining between them. There are 14 residues in the CDR3. CDR1 and CDR2 from the germline V gene are LNHDA and SQIVND (reference sequence). The CDR3 DNA is TGTGCCAGTGGTGGTCTCTCGGGGACCGGGGAGCTGTTTTTT. It specifies CASGGLSGTGELFF.

The chain recombines TRBV5-1 with TRBJ2-5; TRBD1 aligns across 10 bases. J gave up 5 bases and V 4 bases, and 8 bases lay outside the gene matches. The CDR3 totals 15 residues. Germline V gene data show CDR1 as SGHRS and CDR2 as YFSETQ. DNA of the CDR3: TGCGCCAGCAGCATCCGACAGGGGGCTTGGGAGACCCAGTACTTC. It encodes CASSIRQGAWETQYF.

This CDR3 reads CASSHPGLALYEQYF. The DNA for the CDR3 is TGTGCCAGCAGTCATCCGGGACTAGCCCTCTACGAGCAGTACTTC. J is TRBJ2-7 and V is TRBV6-5; 9 bases fit TRBD2. J lost 3 bases, V lost 5 bases, and 8 bases had no gene match. This CDR3 region has 15 residues. Germline V gene lookup returns CDR1 MNHEY and CDR2 SVGAGI.

V usage is TRBV12-2 and J usage is TRBJ2-5; the D segment call TRBD1 is taken from the table without a DNA check. TRBV12-2 is tagged as a pseudogene. This CDR3 is 15 amino acids long. The CDR3 region is CASRSALGGQETQYF. The DNA of the CDR3 is TGTGCAAGTCGCTCCGCTCTAGGGGGCCAAGAGACCCAGTACTTC.

This chain joins TRBV5-1 and TRBJ1-6, with D tentatively TRBD1 (5 bases). Germline lookup yields CDR1 SGHRS and CDR2 YFSETQ. The V gene lost 1 base and the J gene lost 7 bases, with 9 bases spanning the gap. This CDR3 is built from 14 residues. The CDR3 sequence: CASSLLRTNSPLHF. In DNA, the CDR3 is TGCGCCAGCAGCTTGTTACGGACAAATTCACCCCTCCACTTT.

The rearrangement joins TRBV29-1 to TRBJ1-2; D is perhaps TRBD1 (5 bases). Trimming pared 5 bases from V and 4 bases from J, leaving 14 bases between. Germline V gene data show CDR1 as SQVTM and CDR2 as ANQGSEA. This CDR3 contains 13 residues. In DNA form, the CDR3 reads TGCAGCGTTCCCCGGGGGGAGACCTATGGCTACACCTTC. Its translation is CSVPRGETYGYTF.

The chain couples TRBV11-2 to TRBJ2-1; 8 nucleotides align to TRBD2. Germline V gives CDR1 SGHAT, CDR2 FQNNGV. After removal of 1 base from V and 8 bases from J, the junction contained 7 bases not matched to a gene. This CDR3 comprises 15 residues. This chain's CDR3 is CASSLGLARRDEQFF. Written as DNA, the CDR3 is TGTGCCAGCAGCTTAGGACTAGCGCGGAGGGATGAGCAGTTCTTC.

The chain joins TRBV28 to TRBJ1-6; 7 nucleotides match TRBD1. The CDR3 spans 15 residues. From germline, CDR1 is MDHEN and CDR2 SYDVKM. The junction had 10 bases not matched to a gene; V was cut back by 5 bases and J by 9 bases. CDR3: CASSPPGGLGSPLHF. Written as DNA, the CDR3 is TGTGCCAGCAGTCCCCCAGGGGGTCTAGGTTCACCCCTCCACTTT.

Note on this clone: The junction does not match germline at one end; this may be a read error. V is TRBV7-7 and J is TRBJ2-5, with TRBD2 as a possible D gene (6 bases). The CDR3 sequence is 17 residues long. Germline loops: CDR1 SSHAT, CDR2 FNYEAQ (reference sequence). The CDR3 coding sequence is TGTGCTAGCAGCTCCCACGGGAGTCTCGGAGGGCAAGAGACCCAGTACTTC. Protein product: CASSSHGSLGGQETQYF.

The chain recombines TRBV2 with TRBJ1-1; possibly TRBD1 for D (5 bases). Germline V gives CDR1 SNHLY, CDR2 FYNNEI. Trimming took off 6 bases at V and 1 base at J, with 12 bases between the two ends. CDR3 length: 14 amino acids. As DNA, the CDR3 is TGTGCCAGCAGGAAAATAACAGGGAACACTGAAGCTTTCTTT. It is translated as CASRKITGNTEAFF.

The chain carries TRBV11-3 and TRBJ2-1, with 14 bases fitting TRBD2. This CDR3 contains 15 residues. The trim removed 5 bases at V and 8 bases at J, leaving 5 bases unmatched. CDR1 and CDR2 (germline): SGHNT, YENEEA. This CDR3 reads CASSLGLAGGHEQFF. The CDR3 coding sequence is TGTGCCAGCAGCCTCGGACTAGCGGGGGGCCATGAGCAGTTCTTC. Filled out from reference TRBV11-3 and TRBJ2-1, the complete variable domain reads EAGVVQSPRYKIIEKKQPVAFWCNPISGHNTLYWYLQNLGQGPELLIRYENEEAVDDSQLPKDRFSAERLKGVDSTLKIQPAELGDSAVYLCASSLGLAGGHEQFFGPGTRLTVL.

The chain couples TRBV6-5 to TRBJ2-4, with a tentative D call TRBD2 (5 bases). The CDR3 has 14 amino acids. Trimming removed 7 bases at V and 8 bases at J, with 18 bases between. Looked up from germline, CDR1 is MNHEY and CDR2 is SVGAGI. In DNA form, the CDR3 reads TGTGCCAGCACTAACCCGAGGGTTTCGGACATTCAGTACTTC. This codes for CASTNPRVSDIQYF.

This clone has just one count. This chain links TRBV27 with TRBJ2-3; 8 nucleotides align to TRBD1. V gave up 5 bases and J gave up 4 bases; unmatched junction bases: 8. CDR3 length: 15 residues. CDR1 is MNHEY and CDR2 is SMNVEV in the germline V gene (reference sequence). Written as DNA, the CDR3 is TGTGCCAGCAGTCCTCGGACAGGGTTGGCAGATACGCAGTATTTT. Amino acids: CASSPRTGLADTQYF.

This clone was observed a few times. The chain is built from TRBV7-2 and TRBJ2-7; D is ambiguous. Germline V gives CDR1 SGHTA, CDR2 FQGNSA. V lost 3 bases and J lost 0, with 9 bases in between. The CDR3 extends over 14 amino acids. As DNA, the CDR3 is TGTGCCAGCAGCTTCCCGGGCCGCTCCTACGAGCAGTACTTC. Translated: CASSFPGRSYEQYF.